One sample yielded the 13 T cell receptor beta chains listed below, sequenced in a study of T cell clonotyping in hematopoietic cell transplantation. Assay: immunoSEQ multiplex PCR; the TCRdb copy retains only in-frame clones and omits some. Here the sample spans about 70,000 clones, just under 95% being singletons. The sequenced sample was peripheral blood mononuclear cells. All receptors derive from a man between 50 and 59 years old in good health. Some clones in this sample may be carry-over from other donors' samples.

V and J are TRBV19 and TRBJ2-7; TRBD2 agrees at 9 bases. Germline V CDR1 and CDR2: LNHDA, SQIVND (reference sequence). The CDR3 spans 15 residues. J gave up 4 bases and V 3 bases, and 7 bases lay outside the gene matches. The CDR3, as DNA: TGTGCCAGTAGTATGTATAGCGGGAGTATGTACGAGCAGTACTTC. This sequence encodes CASSMYSGSMYEQYF.

The chain uses TRBV5-1 and TRBJ2-1; 10 bases match TRBD2. V lost 4 bases and J lost 3; bases outside the gene matches: 10. The CDR3 totals 17 residues. From germline, CDR1 is SGHRS and CDR2 YFSETQ. CDR3 region: CASSPGLAGGLYNEQFF. The DNA for the CDR3 is TGCGCCAGCAGCCCCGGGTTAGCGGGAGGCCTCTACAATGAGCAGTTCTTC. Full variable domain (remainder filled in from reference TRBV5-1 and TRBJ2-1): KAGVTQTPRYLIKTRGQQVTLSCSPISGHRSVSWYQQTPGQGLQFLFEYFSETQRNKGNFPGRFSGRQFSNSRSEMNVSTLELGDSALYLCASSPGLAGGLYNEQFFGPGTRLTVL.

The V gene is TRBV10-3, the J gene TRBJ2-7, with 7 positions matching TRBD1. The ends lost 2 bases at V and 2 bases at J; junction bases unmatched: 3. Looked up from germline, CDR1 is ENHRY and CDR2 is SYGVKD. The CDR3 covers 14 residues. CDR3 amino acids: CAISEGGQTYEQYF. The DNA for the CDR3 is TGTGCCATCAGTGAGGGGGGACAGACCTACGAGCAGTACTTC.

This clone has only one observation. V and J are TRBV19 and TRBJ2-3, with D maybe TRBD2 (6 bases). V gave up 5 bases and J gave up 0 bases, with 9 bases separating them. The CDR3 has 14 residues. Germline V lookup: CDR1 LNHDA, CDR2 SQIVND (reference sequence). The CDR3 protein is CASSLGTSTDTQYF. The DNA of the CDR3 is TGTGCCAGTAGTTTAGGGACTAGCACAGATACGCAGTATTTT.

The chain uses TRBV28 and TRBJ1-6; D remains ambiguous. The CDR3 extends over 14 amino acids. Germline assignment: CDR1 MDHEN and CDR2 SYDVKM. Trimming took off 1 base at V and 10 bases at J, with 11 bases between the two ends. CDR3 sequence: CASSLSVSGSPLHF. The DNA for the CDR3 is TGTGCCAGCAGTTTATCCGTTTCGGGATCACCCCTCCACTTT.

The chain carries TRBV11-2 and TRBJ2-7; 8 nucleotides match TRBD2. This CDR3 comprises 17 residues. V lost 1 base to trimming and J lost 2 bases; unmatched junction nucleotides: 10. Germline CDR1 reads SGHAT; CDR2 reads FQNNGV. CDR3 bases: TGTGCCAGCAGCTTAGCTTTCAGCGGGAGAGCACCCTACGAGCAGTACTTC. Its translation is CASSLAFSGRAPYEQYF.

This chain uses TRBV28 with TRBJ2-1; TRBD2 agrees at 9 bases. V trimming: 4 bases; J trimming: 4 bases; junction bases outside the gene matches: 5. CDR3 length: 15 residues. Germline V gene lookup returns CDR1 MDHEN and CDR2 SYDVKM. CDR3: CASSSIAGAYNEQFF. The CDR3 DNA sequence: TGTGCCAGCAGTTCTATAGCGGGAGCGTACAATGAGCAGTTCTTC.

The gene calls are TRBV27 and TRBJ2-1; no clear D gene. The V end lost 6 bases, the J end lost 4 bases, and 4 bases lay between the germline ends. This CDR3 is 11 amino acids long. Germline CDR1 reads MNHEY; CDR2 reads SMNVEV (reference sequence). This CDR3 reads CASRQYNEQFF. The CDR3 DNA reads TGTGCCAGCAGGCAGTACAATGAGCAGTTCTTC.

The chain couples TRBV7-8 to TRBJ1-6; possible D gene TRBD1, 5 bases. The V gene lost 2 bases and the J gene lost 7 bases, with 12 bases spanning the gap. The CDR3 is 15 amino acids. From germline, CDR1 is SGHVS and CDR2 FQNEAQ. The CDR3 DNA reads as TGTGCCAGCAGCTTAATAGGGACTTCAAATTCACCCCTCCACTTT. Its protein is CASSLIGTSNSPLHF.

The V call is TRBV4-2, the J call TRBJ2-2, with 7 bases lining up with TRBD2. The CDR3 is 14 amino acids. Trimming at V came to 5 bases and at J to 4 bases, leaving 4 bases not matched to a gene. Looked up from germline, CDR1 is LGHNA and CDR2 is YNFKEQ. The CDR3: CASSKSGITGELFF. DNA for the CDR3: TGTGCCAGCAGCAAAAGCGGGATCACCGGGGAGCTGTTTTTT.

The gene calls are TRBV27 and TRBJ2-2, with D unclear. V lost 3 bases to trimming and J lost 6 bases, with 11 bases between them. In germline, CDR1 is MNHEY, CDR2 SMNVEV (reference sequence). The CDR3 totals 14 residues. The CDR3 spells CASSFLGNPGELFF. CDR3 sequence (DNA): TGTGCCAGCAGTTTTTTAGGTAACCCCGGGGAGCTGTTTTTT.

This chain joins TRBV6-4 and TRBJ1-2; no reliable D call. CDR3 length: 12 amino acids. CDR1 is MRHNA and CDR2 is SNTAGT in the germline V gene. Trimming cost V 9 bases and J 6 bases, with 14 bases left between them. CDR3 DNA sequence: TGTGCCAGTTTTGACCTCCAACATGGCTACACCTTC. It specifies CASFDLQHGYTF.

The chain combines TRBV7-2 with TRBJ1-2, with TRBD1 matching over 12 bases. Germline CDR1 and CDR2: SGHTA and FQGNSA. Trimming removed 0 bases from V and 8 bases from J; junction bases left unmatched: 4. The CDR3 runs to 15 residues. CDR3 sequence reads: CASSLAGQGAGGYTF. The DNA for the CDR3 is TGTGCCAGCAGCTTAGCGGGACAGGGGGCTGGAGGCTACACCTTC.